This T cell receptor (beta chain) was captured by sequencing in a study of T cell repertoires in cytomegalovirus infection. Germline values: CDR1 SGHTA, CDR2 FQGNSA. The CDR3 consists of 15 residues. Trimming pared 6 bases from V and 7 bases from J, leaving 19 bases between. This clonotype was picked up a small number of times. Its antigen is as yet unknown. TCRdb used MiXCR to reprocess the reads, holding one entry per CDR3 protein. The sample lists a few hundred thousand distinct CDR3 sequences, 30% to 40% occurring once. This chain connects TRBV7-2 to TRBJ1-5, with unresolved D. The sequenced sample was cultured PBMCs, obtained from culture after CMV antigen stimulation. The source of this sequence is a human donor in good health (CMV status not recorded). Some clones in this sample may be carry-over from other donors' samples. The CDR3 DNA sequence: TGTGCCAGCAGTTTGGACGGGCAAGGTTGGCAGCCCCAGCATTTT. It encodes CASSLDGQGWQPQHF.